A selection of T cell receptor beta chains follows, all from one sample in a study of T cell responses to AZD1222 COVID-19 vaccine. Generated by immunoSEQ multiplex PCR, the TCRdb table keeps only in-frame clones and is missing some. The data hold 150,000 to 200,000 clones, with under 95% observed a single time. Sequenced material: peripheral blood, taken 28 days after the second AZD1222 dose. Receptors originate from an adult who received the AZD1222 COVID-19 vaccine. Both conserved end residues are part of each CDR3. D genes are given only for firm matches. Clone size is not always given. Where it is, it says once, few, many or a class for expanded clones.

v_gene	d_gene	j_gene	abundance	CDR3nt	CDR3aa
TRBV7-2	-	TRBJ1-5	few	TGTGCCAGCAGCTATAGAGGAGAGCAGCCCCAGCATTTT	CASSYRGEQPQHF
TRBV30	-	TRBJ2-6	-	TGTGCCTGGAGCTCTGGGGCCAACGTCCTGACTTTC	CAWSSGANVLTF
TRBV19	TRBD1	TRBJ1-5	-	TGTGCCAGTTCCGGGACAGGGGGGGTCCAGCCCCAGCATTTT	CASSGTGGVQPQHF
TRBV5-4	-	TRBJ2-1	once	TGTGCCAGCAGCTCCACTCTGGACAATGAGCAGTTCTTC	CASSSTLDNEQFF
TRBV13	TRBD2	TRBJ2-7	once	TGTGCCAGCAGCTCCCCAAGAGCGGGAGGCTACGAGCAGTACTTC	CASSSPRAGGYEQYF
TRBV4-1	-	TRBJ1-1	few	TGCGCCAGCAGCCACTCCCGCCTACACCACGACACTGAAGCTTTCTTT	CASSHSRLHHDTEAFF
TRBV3-1/TRBV3-2	-	TRBJ1-1	-	TGTGCCAGCAGCCCGACCCCGGACCCGCGGGGCACTGAAGCTTTCTTT	CASSPTPDPRGTEAFF
TRBV4-1	-	TRBJ1-2	-	TGCGCCAGCAGCCAAGAAAACAGCTACTATGGCTACACCTTC	CASSQENSYYGYTF
TRBV6-1	TRBD2	TRBJ2-2	few	TGTGCCAGCAGTGATTTAGCGGGAGCAGGCGGGGAGATGTTTTTT	CASSDLAGAGGEMFF
TRBV5-8	-	TRBJ1-5	-	TGTGCCAGCAGCTTGGGAGGAAACAGACTAATCGGGAGCAATCAGCCCCAGCATTTT	CASSLGGNRLIGSNQPQHF
TRBV21-1	-	TRBJ2-6	few	TGTGCCAGCAGCATCCTGGACTGTAACTCTGGGGCCAACGTCCTGACTTTC	CASSILDCNSGANVLTF
TRBV12-3/TRBV12-4	-	TRBJ1-3	-	TGTGCCAGCAGTCCGCGCTCTGGAAACACCATATATTTT	CASSPRSGNTIYF
TRBV5-1	-	TRBJ1-1	once	TGCGCCAGCAGCTTGGCCCTGGGGGCGGATAGAGCTTTCTTT	CASSLALGADRAFF
TRBV4-1	-	TRBJ1-1	-	TGCGCCAGCAGCCAACCCCCTGGGGGCAGGGCAGAAACTGAAGCTTTCTTT	CASSQPPGGRAETEAFF
TRBV25-1	-	TRBJ1-3	-	TGTGCCAGCAGGCAGGTCTCTACCATATATTTT	CASRQVSTIYF
TRBV18	TRBD2	TRBJ2-2	-	TGTGCCAGCTCACCGGGACTAGGAAACACCGGGGAGCTGTTTTTT	CASSPGLGNTGELFF
TRBV24-1	-	TRBJ1-5	once	TGTGCCACCAGTGCCTCGACCCTCCAGCCCCAGCATTTT	CATSASTLQPQHF
TRBV7-6	TRBD1	TRBJ1-1	-	TGTGCCAGCAGCTTTGGATCGGGGGGACAGGGAGAAACTGAAGCTTTCTTT	CASSFGSGGQGETEAFF
TRBV7-9	TRBD1	TRBJ2-7	-	TGTGCCAGCAGCCGGGGACAGGGGTACGAGCAGTACTTC	CASSRGQGYEQYF
TRBV9	TRBD1	TRBJ1-6	-	TGTGCCAGCAGCGGACAGGGGAATTCACCCCTCCACTTT	CASSGQGNSPLHF
TRBV30	TRBD1	TRBJ1-1	-	TGTGCCTGGAGTACGACAGGGGGAAGAACTGAAGCTTTCTTT	CAWSTTGGRTEAFF
TRBV20-1	-	TRBJ1-5	-	TGCAGTGCTAGTCAACCCTTCGATCAGCCCCAGCATTTT	CSASQPFDQPQHF
TRBV5-4	-	TRBJ2-3	-	TGTGCCAGCAGCTTGCCCGGCACAGATACGCAGTATTTT	CASSLPGTDTQYF
TRBV2	TRBD1	TRBJ2-2	few	TGTGCCAGCAGGTCTCCCCCAGGGGGCGCAGACACCGGGGAGCTGTTTTTT	CASRSPPGGADTGELFF
TRBV11-2	-	TRBJ1-1	-	TGTGCCAGCAGCTTAGATCGTAGGACTGAAGCTTTCTTT	CASSLDRRTEAFF
TRBV5-5	-	TRBJ2-1	-	TGTGCCAGCAGCTTGAGTCAGGGGTCCTACAATGAGCAGTTCTTC	CASSLSQGSYNEQFF
TRBV6-5	-	TRBJ1-6	few	TGTGCCAGCAGGCCAGGGTACGGGAATTCACCCCTCCACTTT	CASRPGYGNSPLHF
TRBV3-1/TRBV3-2	-	TRBJ1-4	-	TGTGCCAGCAGCGCGGGGGGGGGCGCAACTAATGAAAAACTGTTTTTT	CASSAGGGATNEKLFF
TRBV28	-	TRBJ2-1	-	TGTGCCACGGCCGGCAACAATGAGCAGTTCTTC	CATAGNNEQFF
TRBV14	-	TRBJ1-2	-	TGTGCCAGCAGCCGAGGGGCTAACTATGGCTACACCTTC	CASSRGANYGYTF
TRBV28	TRBD1	TRBJ1-2	-	TGTGCCAGCAGTTTAACAGGGGCGCTCGGCTACACCTTC	CASSLTGALGYTF
TRBV19	TRBD1	TRBJ1-1	-	TGTGCCAGTAGTATAGGGACAGGGGGTTACACTGAAGCTTTCTTT	CASSIGTGGYTEAFF
TRBV4-1	TRBD1	TRBJ2-1	-	TGCGCCAGCAGCCAGGGAGGACAGGGACGAGATGAGCAGTTCTTC	CASSQGGQGRDEQFF
TRBV30	TRBD1	TRBJ1-1	-	TGTGCCTGGAGGCCGACCTTGACCCGGACAGGGGGCGGTGAAGCTTTCTTT	CAWRPTLTRTGGGEAFF
TRBV7-2	-	TRBJ1-2	-	TGTGCCAGCAGTCAAGGACAGAACTATGGCTACACCTTC	CASSQGQNYGYTF
TRBV27	TRBD1	TRBJ1-1	-	TGTGCCAGCAGTTATGGGACAGGGAGCACTGAAGCTTTCTTT	CASSYGTGSTEAFF
TRBV5-1	TRBD2	TRBJ2-2	-	TGCGCCAGCAGCTTTGGACTAGCGGGAGGGACGAACACCGGGGAGCTGTTTTTT	CASSFGLAGGTNTGELFF
TRBV7-9	-	TRBJ2-7	-	TGTGCCAGCAGTCAGGGGGGTGGCTACGAGCAGTACTTC	CASSQGGGYEQYF
TRBV7-9	TRBD1	TRBJ2-1	-	TGTGCCAGCAGCCTTCGGACAGGGGGGGGCAATGAGCAGTTCTTC	CASSLRTGGGNEQFF
TRBV7-9	TRBD1	TRBJ1-3	-	TGTGCCAGCAGCTTGACAGGGGGAAATGGAAACACCATATATTTT	CASSLTGGNGNTIYF